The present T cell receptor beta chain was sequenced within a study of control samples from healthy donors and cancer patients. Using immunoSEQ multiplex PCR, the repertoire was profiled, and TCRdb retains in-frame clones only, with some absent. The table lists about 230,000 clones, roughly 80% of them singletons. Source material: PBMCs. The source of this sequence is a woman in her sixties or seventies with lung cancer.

The DNA of the CDR3 is TGCAGCGTTCCGGACAGGGTGGCCCAAGAGACCCAGTACTTC. Its protein product is CSVPDRVAQETQYF. The V gene is TRBV29-1, the J gene TRBJ2-5; 8 bases line up with TRBD1. Germline loops: CDR1 SQVTM, CDR2 ANQGSEA. The CDR3 is 14 amino acids. Unmatched junction bases numbered 6, after V lost 5 bases and J lost 1 base.